This TCR beta chain was captured by sequencing in a study of blood T cell repertoires in COVID-19. Study information: From the United States, Italy and Spain came samples of acute and convalescent COVID-19. PBMCs, B-cell-depleted T cells, or T cells provided the cDNA or gDNA that made up the material.

Original data processing: By means of reference gene primer amplification, nucleated cell counts were estimated. TCRdb's copy holds only in-frame clones and misses some; the assay was immunoSEQ multiplex PCR. Clone size and the V and J calls come from that table; the DNA yielded D and trimming. The sample lists 150,000 or so clones; about 85% were seen once. Per the germline V gene, CDR1 is SGHNT and CDR2 is YYREEE (reference sequence). The CDR3 covers 15 residues. V was trimmed by 7 bases and J by 4 bases, leaving 15 bases between them. Sequenced: peripheral blood. This clonotype originated in a man in his sixties with acute or convalescent COVID-19. The V and J genes are TRBV5-4 and TRBJ2-6, with D maybe TRBD2 (6 bases). DNA of the CDR3: TGTGCCAGCGGTGGGGGGTCTGTCGGGGCCAACGTCCTGACTTTC. It is translated as CASGGGSVGANVLTF.